Presented here are 3 T cell receptor beta chains from one specimen sequenced in a study of neoadjuvant anti-PD-1 for oral cavity cancer. Sample time point: after neoadjuvant nivolumab, at surgical resection. Clones were sequenced by immunoSEQ multiplex PCR, and TCRdb holds only the in-frame ones, with some missing. The table has around 25,000 clones, 25% to 30% seen once. The starting material was tumor tissue, obtained after nivolumab (anti-PD-1) treatment. The receptors shown here come from a person aged 35-79 years with oral cavity squamous cell carcinoma.

This clone has just a few counts. The chain links TRBV5-4 to TRBJ2-2, with D maybe TRBD1 (6 bases). The V gene lost 2 bases and the J gene lost 6 bases, with 11 bases spanning the gap. There are 14 residues in the CDR3. CDR1 is SGHNT, CDR2 YYREEE, per germline (reference sequence). The CDR3 sequence is CASSLIQGPGELFF. CDR3 in DNA: TGTGCCAGCAGCTTAATACAGGGACCCGGGGAGCTGTTTTTT.

This clone appeared many times. The chain joins TRBV19 to TRBJ1-5, with D perhaps matching TRBD1 (5 bases). Germline-derived CDR1 and CDR2 are LNHDA and SQIVND (reference sequence). There are 15 residues in the CDR3. Trimming took off 11 bases at V and 2 bases at J, with 19 bases between the two ends. For the CDR3, the DNA is TGTGCCTCCCGGGCCTACCTAGGGGGCAATCAGCCCCAGCATTTT. Translation: CASRAYLGGNQPQHF.

This clone was observed a handful of times. The genes are TRBV6-5 and TRBJ1-1, with a tentative D call TRBD1 (5 bases). This CDR3 has 15 residues. Germline loops: CDR1 MNHEY, CDR2 SVGAGI. V lost 6 bases, J lost 1 base, and 15 bases lay in between. CDR3 sequence reads: CASRRTGTGNTEAFF. CDR3 in DNA: TGTGCCAGCAGACGAACTGGGACGGGGAACACTGAAGCTTTCTTT.